A selection of T cell receptor beta chains follows, all from one sample in a study of siplizumab effects on memory and regulatory T cells. TCRdb's table, derived via immunoSEQ multiplex PCR, lists solely in-frame clones and lacks some. Of some 120,000 clones in the sample, just under 95% are singletons; the top ten hold around 0.15%. Sequencing was done on a sample of non-Treg CD4+ T cells sorted from blood. All receptors come from a human donor in good health. CDR3s include the opening cysteine and the closing phenylalanine or tryptophan. D genes are given only for firm matches. Size values are once, few and many counts, or a class for expanded clones, and some rows have none.

D: TRBD1; size: -; length: 15; V: TRBV5-1; J: TRBJ2-7; DNA: TGCGCCAGCAGCGCTGGACAGGGGGCCCTCTACGAGCAGTACTTC; CDR3: CASSAGQGALYEQYF
D: -; size: -; length: 14; V: TRBV7-2; J: TRBJ2-5; DNA: TGTGCCAGCAGCTTAGGCCCAGCCCGAGAGACCCAGTACTTC; CDR3: CASSLGPARETQYF
D: TRBD2; size: -; length: 15; V: TRBV7-9; J: TRBJ2-3; DNA: TGTGCCAGCAGCTTTAGGAGCGGGGTTACAGATACGCAGTATTTT; CDR3: CASSFRSGVTDTQYF
D: -; size: -; length: 15; V: TRBV7-2; J: TRBJ1-5; DNA: TGTGCCAGCAGCTTAGGGAGGGGTCCAAATCAGCCCCAGCATTTT; CDR3: CASSLGRGPNQPQHF
D: TRBD1; size: -; length: 15; V: TRBV15; J: TRBJ1-3; DNA: TGTGCCACCAGCAGGATGGGACAGGGGGCAGGCACCATATATTTT; CDR3: CATSRMGQGAGTIYF
D: -; size: -; length: 17; V: TRBV18; J: TRBJ2-7; DNA: TGTGCCAGCTCACCACCTGGGAGCAGGGGGAGGGACTACGAGCAGTACTTC; CDR3: CASSPPGSRGRDYEQYF
D: -; size: -; length: 15; V: TRBV9; J: TRBJ2-4; DNA: TGTGCCAGCTCCCTCGGAGGACTGCCGGAGAGCATTCAGTACTTC; CDR3: CASSLGGLPESIQYF
D: -; size: -; length: 12; V: TRBV7-9; J: TRBJ2-3; DNA: TGTGCCAGCAGCTCCGTGGCAGATACGCAGTATTTT; CDR3: CASSSVADTQYF
D: -; size: -; length: 13; V: TRBV10-2; J: TRBJ1-2; DNA: TGCGCCAGCAGTGAGTCGTCGTCCAGCGGGGGCACCTTC; CDR3: CASSESSSSGGTF
D: -; size: -; length: 13; V: TRBV4-3; J: TRBJ1-1; DNA: TGCGCCAGCAGCCAGCAGACAGACACTGAAGCTTTCTTT; CDR3: CASSQQTDTEAFF
D: TRBD1; size: -; length: 14; V: TRBV9; J: TRBJ1-1; DNA: TGTGCCAGCAGCGTAGTCGGGACAGCCGTTGAAGCTTTCTTT; CDR3: CASSVVGTAVEAFF
D: -; size: -; length: 14; V: TRBV2; J: TRBJ2-3; DNA: TGTGCCACCATATCGTCCAGCGGCACAGATACGCAGTATTTT; CDR3: CATISSSGTDTQYF
D: TRBD2; size: -; length: 14; V: TRBV2; J: TRBJ2-5; DNA: TGTGCCAGCAGAGGGACTACCGGGGCGGAGACCCAGTACTTC; CDR3: CASRGTTGAETQYF
D: TRBD2; size: -; length: 17; V: TRBV7-3; J: TRBJ2-1; DNA: TGTGCCAGCAGCTTAACGTATAACGGGGGGTCCTACAATGAGCAGTTCTTC; CDR3: CASSLTYNGGSYNEQFF
D: TRBD1; size: -; length: 14; V: TRBV6-1; J: TRBJ1-1; DNA: TGTGCCAGCGTTTTAAACAGGGGATCAGGTGAAGCTTTCTTT; CDR3: CASVLNRGSGEAFF
D: -; size: -; length: 9; V: TRBV5-1; J: TRBJ1-2; DNA: TGCGCCAGCAGCTGGACAACCACCTTC; CDR3: CASSWTTTF
D: TRBD1; size: -; length: 13; V: TRBV6-5; J: TRBJ1-4; DNA: TGTGCCATCGGACAGGGCCGAAATGAAAAACTGTTTTTT; CDR3: CAIGQGRNEKLFF
D: -; size: -; length: 14; V: TRBV7-6; J: TRBJ2-1; DNA: TGTGCCAGCAGCGGGTTTGAGGGCGGGGTTGAGCAGTTCTTC; CDR3: CASSGFEGGVEQFF
D: -; size: -; length: 13; V: TRBV7-3; J: TRBJ1-1; DNA: TGTGCCAGCAGCCGCCTTTTGAACACTGAAGCTTTCTTT; CDR3: CASSRLLNTEAFF
D: TRBD1; size: -; length: 15; V: TRBV5-1; J: TRBJ1-1; DNA: TGCGCCAGCAGCTTGAGCGGGACAGGGAACACTGAAGCTTTCTTT; CDR3: CASSLSGTGNTEAFF
D: -; size: -; length: 13; V: TRBV6-1; J: TRBJ1-4; DNA: TGTGCCAGCAGTTATGGGGTTAGTGAAAAACTGTTTTTT; CDR3: CASSYGVSEKLFF
D: -; size: -; length: 15; V: TRBV6-1; J: TRBJ1-2; DNA: TGTGCCAGCAGTGATTATGGTGGTGGTAACTATGGCTACACCTTC; CDR3: CASSDYGGGNYGYTF
D: TRBD1; size: -; length: 15; V: TRBV5-1; J: TRBJ1-1; DNA: TGCGCCAGCAGCTTACCGACAGGGCTGAACACTGAAGCTTTCTTT; CDR3: CASSLPTGLNTEAFF
D: -; size: -; length: 14; V: TRBV9; J: TRBJ2-3; DNA: TGTGCCAGCAGCGTAGACTCCCGCACAGATACGCAGTATTTT; CDR3: CASSVDSRTDTQYF
D: -; size: -; length: 13; V: TRBV18; J: TRBJ2-5; DNA: TGTGCCAGCTCACCGGGGATCCAAGAGACCCAGTACTTC; CDR3: CASSPGIQETQYF
D: -; size: once; length: 13; V: TRBV7-3; J: TRBJ1-5; DNA: TGTGCCAGCAGCTTAAATAGCAATCAGCCCCAGCATTTT; CDR3: CASSLNSNQPQHF
D: -; size: -; length: 12; V: TRBV12-5; J: TRBJ2-5; DNA: TGTGCTAGTGGTAAATCACAAGAGACCCAGTACTTC; CDR3: CASGKSQETQYF
D: -; size: -; length: 15; V: TRBV7-9; J: TRBJ2-7; DNA: TGTGCCAGCAGCTTCAGGGGCGCAGGGACCTACGAGCAGTACTTC; CDR3: CASSFRGAGTYEQYF
D: -; size: few; length: 14; V: TRBV5-4; J: TRBJ1-1; DNA: TGTGCCAGCAGCTTGGACCAGAGGAACACTGAAGCTTTCTTT; CDR3: CASSLDQRNTEAFF
D: -; size: once; length: 13; V: TRBV19; J: TRBJ2-5; DNA: TGTGCCAGTAGTTTCGGTGTACTTGAGACCCAGTACTTC; CDR3: CASSFGVLETQYF
D: TRBD2; size: -; length: 17; V: TRBV7-3; J: TRBJ2-2; DNA: TGTGCCAGCAGCTTTTCTAGCGGGGGCTCGAACACCGGGGAGCTGTTTTTT; CDR3: CASSFSSGGSNTGELFF
D: -; size: -; length: 20; V: TRBV9; J: TRBJ2-7; DNA: TGTGCCAGCAGCGTAGGTCTAATTGATCCCCAGGGGCGCATTCCCTACGAGCAGTACTTC; CDR3: CASSVGLIDPQGRIPYEQYF
D: TRBD2; size: -; length: 15; V: TRBV7-2; J: TRBJ2-7; DNA: TGTGCCAGCAGCCAAAACGCGGGGGGGCTGGGCGAGCAGTACTTC; CDR3: CASSQNAGGLGEQYF
D: -; size: -; length: 14; V: TRBV29-1; J: TRBJ2-7; DNA: TGCAGCGTTGCAGACAGAATTGATTCCTACGAGCAGTACTTC; CDR3: CSVADRIDSYEQYF